This T cell receptor (beta chain) was captured in a study of blood T cell repertoires in COVID-19. Overall study context: Acute-phase and convalescent COVID-19 samples originated in the United States, Italy and Spain. T cells, B-cell-depleted T cells, or PBMCs supplied cDNA or gDNA.

Authors' data handling: Reference gene primer amplification yielded estimated nucleated cell counts. TCRdb keeps only in-frame clones here, not all; method: immunoSEQ multiplex PCR. The V and J calls and the clone size are those of that table, but D and trimming were determined from the DNA. The sample holds around 120,000 clones, roughly 80% seen once. The CDR3 consists of 12 residues. Trimming removed 4 bases from V and 2 bases from J, with 5 bases in between. CDR1 is LNHDA, CDR2 SQIVND, per germline (reference sequence). The material sequenced was peripheral blood. This sequence joins TRBV19 and TRBJ2-5; D not resolved. The receptor was isolated from a man aged 45-65 years with acute or convalescent COVID-19. The CDR3 DNA reads as TGTGCCAGTAGTAGAGGTCAAGAGACCCAGTACTTC. Its protein is CASSRGQETQYF.